Described below is a single T cell receptor (beta chain) sequence and its context. Ten or more counts support this clonotype. Its antigen is still unknown. The sample holds no much larger clone one base away, and base qualities are not on file. Genomic DNA served as template for TCR beta VDJ combination and CDR3 sequence profiling. An Illumina HiSeq 2000 was used for TCR repertoire sequencing. The study's processing was this. TRBV/TRBJ rearrangement plots, CDR3 size and DJ length profiles, and Simpson's diversity index were used to assess repertoires. Whichever DNA sequence was most abundant in the deep sequencing data was defined as the immunodominant clone. CDR3 amino acid sequences were screened for sharing across subjects and compared with published repertoires and the VDJdb database. TCRdb ran its own pipeline on the public reads, namely fastp trimming at Q25 and MiXCR clone calling, and kept in-frame beta chains. Each CDR3 protein gets just one entry, which takes the most common genes and DNA from the rows behind it. What appears here as the V and J calls and clone size reflects TCRdb's work, not the paper's. The sample includes over 250,000 distinct CDR3 sequences, with approximately 58% observed a single time. 1% to 1.5% of the sample is taken by the ten largest.

The sample comes from a study of CD8+CD57+ T cells in acquired aplastic anemia (dated by TCRdb to 2016 to 2019). Regarding the study in general: Extracted DNA from sorted CD4+ and CD8+ cells averaged approximately 3 ug, ranging from about 0.18 to 27.4 ug. CD8+CD57+ expansion was defined as frequency above the mean frequency observed in healthy subjects. What the authors observed across the whole study: No significant difference in CD8+ Simpson's diversity was found between patients and healthy controls (P=0.060). Although around 30 CD8+ CDR3 sequences were shared by patients and controls, these sequences appeared highly expressed in patients and within the immunodominant clones of patients.

Patients chosen for sequencing had shown expansion of CD8+CD57+ cells by flow cytometry. Every patient had a diagnosis of severe acquired aplastic anemia based on International Study of Aplastic Anemia and Agranulocytosis and Camitta criteria. At the time blood was sampled, none of the patients had received any therapy. In this study, sorted CD4+ and CD8+ T cells from the blood of healthy subjects and of severe aplastic anemia patients had their TCR repertoires deep-sequenced. In the USA, patient enrollment took place under clinicaltrials.gov protocols 00001620, 01623167, 00001397, 00071045, 00081523 and 00961064. Ficoll-Paque density gradient centrifugation was used to isolate peripheral blood mononuclear cells. CD4+ and CD8+ T cells were sorted by FACS or magnetic beads before DNA extraction. V is pared back by 5 bases and J by 8 bases, with 13 bases lying between the germline termini. Counted from cysteine to phenylalanine, this CDR3 has 13 amino acids. The DNA shown is the 39-base CDR3, in frame from base 1.

Recombination linked TRBV12-3 or TRBV12-4 to TRBJ1-3; the D gene cannot be named for sure. The clonotype comes from a human donor with aplastic anemia. The material sequenced was sorted CD4+, CD8+, or CD8+CD57+ T cells (not recorded which) from PBMCs. The CDR3 region reads CASSIHGSDTIYF. The bases are TGTGCCAGCAGTATCCATGGGAGCGACACCATATATTTT.